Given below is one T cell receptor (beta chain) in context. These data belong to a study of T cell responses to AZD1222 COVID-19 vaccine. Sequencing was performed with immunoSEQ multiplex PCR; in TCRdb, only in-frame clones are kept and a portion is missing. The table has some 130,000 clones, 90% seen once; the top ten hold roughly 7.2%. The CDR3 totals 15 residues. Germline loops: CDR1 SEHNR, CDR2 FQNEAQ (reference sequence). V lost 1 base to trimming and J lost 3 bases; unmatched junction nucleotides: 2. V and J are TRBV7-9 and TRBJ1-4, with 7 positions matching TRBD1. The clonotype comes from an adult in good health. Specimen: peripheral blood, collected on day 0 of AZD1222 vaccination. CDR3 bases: TGTGCCAGCAGCTTAGGACAGGGCTCTAATGAAAAACTGTTTTTT. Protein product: CASSLGQGSNEKLFF.